This is a list of T cell receptor beta chains from one sample in a study of Graves' ophthalmopathy and Graves' hyperthyroidism. TCRdb called the multiplex PCR reads again in MiXCR, with one record for every CDR3 protein. Of 150,000 to 200,000 distinct CDR3 sequences listed, approximately 40% were seen once; the top ten hold 8% to 9%. Sequenced: peripheral blood. Receptor source: a man aged 25-45 years with Graves' ophthalmopathy. Both conserved end residues are part of each CDR3. Fields, in order: D gene, J gene, clone size, V gene, CDR3 DNA, CDR3 protein. A D gene is named only where the DNA matches it firmly. Size is stated for part of the rows, as once, few or many counts, or as a class when the clone is expanded.

D: NA; J: TRBJ1-1; size: NA; V: TRBV12-3/TRBV12-4; DNA: TGTGCCAGCGTAGGGGGGGGAACTGAAGCTTTCTTT; CDR3: CASVGGGTEAFF
D: TRBD1; J: TRBJ1-1; size: NA; V: TRBV6-1; DNA: TGTGCCAGCAACTATGACAGGGCCACTGAAGCTTTCTTT; CDR3: CASNYDRATEAFF
D: TRBD1; J: TRBJ1-2; size: NA; V: TRBV11-2; DNA: TGTGCCAGCAGCTATACCGGGACAGGGCAACCTTATGGCTACACCTTC; CDR3: CASSYTGTGQPYGYTF
D: NA; J: TRBJ2-5; size: many; V: TRBV3-1; DNA: TGTGCCAGCAGCCAAACAGATCAAGAGACCCAGTACTTC; CDR3: CASSQTDQETQYF
D: NA; J: TRBJ2-7; size: NA; V: TRBV15; DNA: TGTGCCACCAGCAGAGGGGCAGGGGAGGGCAACGAGCAGTACTTC; CDR3: CATSRGAGEGNEQYF
D: NA; J: TRBJ2-7; size: many; V: TRBV7-2; DNA: TGTGCCAGCAGCCCAGGGGCGGGAGCCTACGAGCAGTACTTC; CDR3: CASSPGAGAYEQYF
D: NA; J: TRBJ2-7; size: many; V: TRBV28; DNA: TGTGCCAGCAGTCGCATCGGGGGAACCTACGAGCAGTACTTC; CDR3: CASSRIGGTYEQYF
D: NA; J: TRBJ1-2; size: many; V: TRBV29-1; DNA: TGCAGCGTTGAAGGAGGGGTAGACGGCTACACCTTC; CDR3: CSVEGGVDGYTF
D: TRBD1; J: TRBJ1-2; size: NA; V: TRBV7-8; DNA: TGTGCCAGCAGCTCGGGACAGCACTATGGCTACACCTTC; CDR3: CASSSGQHYGYTF
D: NA; J: TRBJ2-7; size: many; V: TRBV28; DNA: TGTGCCAGCAGTCCCGGGACACAAGTAGTCTACGAGCAGTACTTC; CDR3: CASSPGTQVVYEQYF
D: NA; J: TRBJ2-7; size: many; V: TRBV15; DNA: TGTGCCACCAGCAGAGTCCCAGGGGTAGGTTACGAGCAGTACTTC; CDR3: CATSRVPGVGYEQYF
D: NA; J: TRBJ2-7; size: NA; V: TRBV6-1; DNA: TGTGCCAGCAGAAAGGGGGGGAGCTACGAGCAGTACTTC; CDR3: CASRKGGSYEQYF
D: NA; J: TRBJ2-3; size: many; V: TRBV30; DNA: TGTGCCTGGAGGCACCCATTCCGACGGATTAGCACAGATACGCAGTATTTT; CDR3: CAWRHPFRRISTDTQYF
D: NA; J: TRBJ2-5; size: NA; V: TRBV7-2; DNA: TGTGCCAGCAGCTTAGTTAGTACTTTTGGAGAGACCCAGTACTTC; CDR3: CASSLVSTFGETQYF
D: NA; J: TRBJ2-7; size: NA; V: TRBV19; DNA: TGTGCCACAAGGACGGGACTCTACGAGCAGTACTTC; CDR3: CATRTGLYEQYF
D: NA; J: TRBJ1-5; size: many; V: TRBV5-1; DNA: TGCGCCAGCAGCCCCAGGGAGGGGAGCAATCAGCCCCAGCATTTT; CDR3: CASSPREGSNQPQHF
D: NA; J: TRBJ1-1; size: NA; V: TRBV5-1; DNA: TGCGCCAGCAGCCGCCACCTTCCGGGAACAGAAGCTTTCTTT; CDR3: CASSRHLPGTEAFF
D: NA; J: TRBJ2-2; size: NA; V: TRBV29-1; DNA: TGCAGCGTCGGGGACAGGGTGGAACTAGCGGCAAACACCGGGGAGCTGTTTTTT; CDR3: CSVGDRVELAANTGELFF
D: NA; J: TRBJ2-2; size: NA; V: TRBV12-3/TRBV12-4; DNA: TGTGCCAGCAGTTTTAACGGATGGACCGGGGAGCTGTTTTTT; CDR3: CASSFNGWTGELFF
D: NA; J: TRBJ1-2; size: many; V: TRBV4-2; DNA: TGTGCCAGCAGCCAAGACAGGATTGGCTACACCTTC; CDR3: CASSQDRIGYTF
D: NA; J: TRBJ1-2; size: few; V: TRBV6-2/TRBV6-3; DNA: TGTGCCATTAACTCTGACGGACGGAACTATGGCTACACCTTC; CDR3: CAINSDGRNYGYTF
D: TRBD1; J: TRBJ1-1; size: NA; V: TRBV19; DNA: TGTGCCAGTAGTAGGGGGACAGGCGAGATCATGAACACTGAAGCTTTCTTT; CDR3: CASSRGTGEIMNTEAFF
D: NA; J: TRBJ1-1; size: many; V: TRBV7-8; DNA: TGTGCCAGCAGCTCACCCCGTGGCCCTGAAGCTTTCTTT; CDR3: CASSSPRGPEAFF
D: TRBD1; J: TRBJ2-7; size: many; V: TRBV6-1; DNA: TGTGCCAGCAGTGGCCGGGAGATTGTGGGACAGGGAATTTCCTACGAGCAGTACTTC; CDR3: CASSGREIVGQGISYEQYF
D: TRBD2; J: TRBJ2-2; size: many; V: TRBV4-2; DNA: TGTGCCAGCAGCCAAGCGGCGGGGGACTACCTAACTTTGAACACCGGGGAGCTGTTTTTT; CDR3: CASSQAAGDYLTLNTGELFF
D: NA; J: TRBJ2-4; size: many; V: TRBV6-5; DNA: TGTGCCAGCAGTTACAGGGGCAGGAAAAACATTCAGTACTTC; CDR3: CASSYRGRKNIQYF
D: NA; J: TRBJ1-1; size: many; V: TRBV30; DNA: TGTGCCTGGAGTAGACTATCTGACACTGAAGCTTTCTTT; CDR3: CAWSRLSDTEAFF
D: TRBD2; J: TRBJ2-2; size: NA; V: TRBV12-3/TRBV12-4; DNA: TGTGCCAGCAGCCGTGGACTAGCGGGGACCTCCGGGGAGCTGTTTTTT; CDR3: CASSRGLAGTSGELFF
D: TRBD1; J: TRBJ1-1; size: NA; V: TRBV12-5; DNA: TGTGCTAGTGGTTTGGGGACAGGAGCGAACACTGAAGCTTTCTTT; CDR3: CASGLGTGANTEAFF
D: NA; J: TRBJ1-1; size: NA; V: TRBV12-3/TRBV12-4; DNA: TGTGCCAGCAGCCCCCAGGGATACACTGAAGCTTTCTTT; CDR3: CASSPQGYTEAFF
D: TRBD1; J: TRBJ2-7; size: many; V: TRBV29-1; DNA: TGCAGCGTCTTAGACAGGGGGAGCTCCTACGAGCAGTACTTC; CDR3: CSVLDRGSSYEQYF
D: NA; J: TRBJ2-7; size: once; V: TRBV11-2; DNA: TGTGCCAGCAGCCTAGGGGCAGGGCAGACCTACGAGCAGTACTTC; CDR3: CASSLGAGQTYEQYF
D: NA; J: TRBJ2-7; size: NA; V: TRBV6-1; DNA: TGTGCCAGCAGTCCACGACAGGGAGGTTCCTACGAGCAGTACTTC; CDR3: CASSPRQGGSYEQYF
D: NA; J: TRBJ1-2; size: NA; V: TRBV6-2/TRBV6-3; DNA: TGTGCCAGCAGATATCTCCTCACCGGGGCCAGGGACTATGGCTACACCTTC; CDR3: CASRYLLTGARDYGYTF
D: NA; J: TRBJ1-5; size: many; V: TRBV29-1; DNA: TGCAGCGTCACCTTTGGGGGGAATCAGCCCCAGCATTTT; CDR3: CSVTFGGNQPQHF
D: NA; J: TRBJ1-1; size: NA; V: TRBV28; DNA: TGTGCCAGCAGGTCTAGGTACACTGAAGCTTTCTTT; CDR3: CASRSRYTEAFF
D: NA; J: TRBJ1-5; size: NA; V: TRBV25-1; DNA: TGTGCCAGCAGTGAATGGTGTGACGGGGTGAATCAGCCCCAGCATTTT; CDR3: CASSEWCDGVNQPQHF
D: NA; J: TRBJ1-5; size: many; V: TRBV24-1; DNA: TGTGCCACCAGTCTCCCGGGGCAAGGACAGCCCCAGCATTTT; CDR3: CATSLPGQGQPQHF
D: NA; J: TRBJ2-3; size: many; V: TRBV30; DNA: TGTGCCTGGACAATGGATACGCAGTATTTT; CDR3: CAWTMDTQYF
D: NA; J: TRBJ2-5; size: many; V: TRBV28; DNA: TGTGCCAGCACCGACACGTTTGGCGAGACCCAGTACTTC; CDR3: CASTDTFGETQYF
D: NA; J: TRBJ2-2; size: many; V: TRBV6-5; DNA: TGTGCCAGCAGTTATGGGACTTCTTACCAGAACACCGGGGAGCTGTTTTTT; CDR3: CASSYGTSYQNTGELFF
D: NA; J: TRBJ2-7; size: NA; V: TRBV5-4; DNA: TGTGCCAGCAGCATGCGGACAGCCCTGGAGCAGTACTTC; CDR3: CASSMRTALEQYF
D: TRBD1; J: TRBJ1-5; size: NA; V: TRBV28; DNA: TGTGCCAGCAGTTTCGGGACAGGGAGGAGCAATCAGCCCCAGCATTTT; CDR3: CASSFGTGRSNQPQHF
D: TRBD1; J: TRBJ2-7; size: NA; V: TRBV27; DNA: TGTGCCAGCAAGGCCCGGGACAGGAACAACGAGCAGTACTTC; CDR3: CASKARDRNNEQYF
D: NA; J: TRBJ1-6; size: NA; V: TRBV11-2; DNA: TGTGCCAGCAGCTTAGATGTGAGGGTGGGGTCACCCCTCCACTTT; CDR3: CASSLDVRVGSPLHF
D: NA; J: TRBJ1-1; size: many; V: TRBV10-3; DNA: TGTGCCATCAGTGACCTGAGGGGCAGGGCGCAGGACACTGAAGCTTTCTTT; CDR3: CAISDLRGRAQDTEAFF
D: TRBD1; J: TRBJ1-1; size: many; V: TRBV30; DNA: TGTGCCTGGAGTGTACCCCGGACAGGGGCGAACACTGAAGCTTTCTTT; CDR3: CAWSVPRTGANTEAFF
D: NA; J: TRBJ2-7; size: NA; V: TRBV6-1; DNA: TGTGCCAGCAGTGTGGGCCTACAACCTTACTACGAGCAGTACTTC; CDR3: CASSVGLQPYYEQYF